This entry lists 10 T cell receptor beta chains sequenced from one sample in a study of blood T cell repertoires in COVID-19. Only in-frame clones appear in the TCRdb table, and some are missing; sequencing was by immunoSEQ multiplex PCR. The sample lists about 160,000 clones; 90% were seen once. Input material: peripheral blood. These receptors all come from a man aged 45-60 years with acute or convalescent COVID-19.

V is TRBV2 and J is TRBJ1-2; the match to TRBD1 covers 8 bases. This CDR3 is built from 12 residues. Trimming took 11 bases from V and 2 from J; bases not matched to a gene: 4. Germline assignment: CDR1 SNHLY and CDR2 FYNNEI. The CDR3: CAGTGGNYGYTF. Written as DNA, the CDR3 is TGTGCCGGAACAGGGGGAAACTATGGCTACACCTTC.

This chain joins TRBV11-2 and TRBJ2-7, with 9 bases fitting TRBD1. V was clipped by 5 bases and J by 4 bases; unmatched bases: 6. Per the germline V gene, CDR1 is SGHAT and CDR2 is FQNNGV. This CDR3 is 14 amino acids long. CDR3 region: CASSALQGAYEQYF. The CDR3 DNA sequence: TGTGCCAGCAGCGCACTACAGGGGGCGTACGAGCAGTACTTC.

This clone has just a few counts. The chain's CDR3 is CASSQTWTVPHQPQHF. The CDR3 nucleotides are TGTGCCAGCAGTCAGACATGGACAGTGCCCCATCAGCCCCAGCATTTT. The rearrangement uses TRBV27 and TRBJ1-5, with a weak D call TRBD1 (6 bases). V was clipped by 5 bases and J by 5 bases, with 19 bases between them. This CDR3 spans 16 amino acids. Per germline, CDR1 MNHEY and CDR2 SMNVEV (reference sequence).

The V call is TRBV5-4, the J call TRBJ1-4; TRBD1 matches at 7 bases. V lost 4 bases to trimming and J lost 8 bases; unmatched junction nucleotides: 11. The germline CDR1 and CDR2 sequences are SGHNT and YYREEE (reference sequence). This CDR3 has 15 residues. CDR3 DNA sequence: TGTGCCAGCAGCGCGAAAACAGGGGTTAGCGAAAAACTGTTTTTT. It encodes CASSAKTGVSEKLFF.

The chain has TRBV3-1 (or the pseudogene TRBV3-2) and TRBJ2-1; perhaps TRBD2 as D (5 bases). The V end was cut by 0 bases, the J end by 10 bases, with 16 bases between. CDR3 length: 15 residues. Looked up from germline, CDR1 is LGHDT and CDR2 is YNNKEL (reference sequence). In DNA form, the CDR3 reads TGTGCCAGCAGCCAAGATTTGGTTGAGGGCCGAGAGCAGTTCTTC. Its translation: CASSQDLVEGREQFF.

The chain recombines TRBV24-1 with TRBJ1-1, with D possibly TRBD1 on 5 matching bases. The CDR3 spans 13 residues. CDR1 is KGHDR and CDR2 is SFDVKD in the germline V gene. Trimming pared 8 bases from V and 4 bases from J, leaving 13 bases between. The CDR3 loop reads CATTGRASTEAFF. CDR3 in DNA: TGTGCCACCACCGGCAGGGCGTCCACTGAAGCTTTCTTT.

The V call is TRBV18, the J call TRBJ1-1; D possibly corresponds to TRBD1 (5 bases). Germline CDR1 and CDR2: KGHSH and LQKENI. The CDR3 loop spans 14 amino acids. The germline V and J ends were trimmed by 6 bases and 1 base, with 12 bases remaining between them. DNA of the CDR3: TGTGCCAGCTCCGAAGGCGGGGGGAACACTGAAGCTTTCTTT. Translating gives CASSEGGGNTEAFF.

This clone was found once. This same CDR3 is encoded by further DNA sequences in the sample. The genes are TRBV19 and TRBJ1-5; TRBD1 might be the D (5 bases). The CDR3 totals 14 residues. Germline values: CDR1 LNHDA, CDR2 SQIVND (reference sequence). Trimming stripped 5 bases from V and 2 bases from J, with 10 bases between. The CDR3 DNA reads as TGTGCCAGTAGTTCCCAGGGTGGCAATCAGCCCCAGCATTTT. It codes for CASSSQGGNQPQHF.

The V call is TRBV10-3, the J call TRBJ1-1, with D possibly being TRBD1 (5 bases). CDR1 is ENHRY, CDR2 SYGVKD, per germline. The CDR3 has 15 residues. Between the trimmed V and J ends, which lost 0 bases and 6 bases, there was a span of 14 bases. The CDR3 coding sequence is TGTGCCATCAGTGAGTCGGGGCAGGGAAGTCCTGAAGCTTTCTTT. As protein: CAISESGQGSPEAFF.

The V call is TRBV19, the J call TRBJ1-6, with D uncertain. The V gene's germline CDR1 is LNHDA and CDR2 SQIVND (reference sequence). This CDR3 region has 15 residues. V dropped 9 bases and J dropped 9 bases, with 21 bases sitting between them. The CDR3 DNA sequence: TGTGCCAGCAAAGCCTCGGCGGTGATTAGTTCACCCCTCCACTTT. Its protein product is CASKASAVISSPLHF. Full variable domain (outside the CDR3, taken from reference TRBV19 and TRBJ1-6): DGGITQSPKYLFRKEGQNVTLSCEQNLNHDAMYWYRQDPGQGLRLIYYSQIVNDFQKGDIAEGYSVSREKKESFPLTVTSAQKNPTAFYLCASKASAVISSPLHFGNGTRLTVT.